The entry that follows covers one T cell receptor beta chain sequence. Its specificity is not known. This sample was included in a study of siplizumab effects on memory and regulatory T cells. CDR3 length: 17 residues. V dropped 5 bases and J dropped 2 bases, with 18 bases sitting between them. Germline V gene data show CDR1 as LGHNT and CDR2 as FRNRAP. For every sample, about 10^5 TCR templates were assayed. Assay used: immunoSEQ multiplex PCR; TCRdb lists only in-frame clones, some missing. The data contain some 90,000 clones, around 89% of them singletons. The study, taken as a whole, reports: A minor share of alloreactive clones matched unstimulated subsets. Unstimulated naive T cells seemed to show more diversity than memory cells did, and they also seemed to be among the major contributors to the alloresponse. Siplizumab significantly lowered the alloreactive sequences that could be traced to unstimulated CD4+ memory cells.

The origin of this receptor is a human donor in good health. This sequence joins TRBV12-5 and TRBJ2-2; a weak D match, TRBD1 (6 bases). The specimen sequenced was CD4+ T cells sorted from blood. This CDR3 reads CASGPAGASINTGELFF. CDR3 bases: TGTGCTAGTGGTCCCGCAGGGGCCTCAATCAACACCGGGGAGCTGTTTTTT.